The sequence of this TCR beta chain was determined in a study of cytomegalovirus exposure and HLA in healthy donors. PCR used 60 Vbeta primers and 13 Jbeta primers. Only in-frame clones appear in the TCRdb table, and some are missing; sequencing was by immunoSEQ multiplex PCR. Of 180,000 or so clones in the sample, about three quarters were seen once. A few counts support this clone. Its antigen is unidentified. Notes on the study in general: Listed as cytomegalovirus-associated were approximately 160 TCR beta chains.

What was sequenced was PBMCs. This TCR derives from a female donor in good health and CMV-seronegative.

CDR3 sequence (DNA): TGTGCCAGCAGCTTAGGGGCGGAGACCCAGTACTTC. Its translation is CASSLGAETQYF. The V gene is TRBV7-9, the J gene TRBJ2-5; D unresolved. The germline V gene encodes CDR1 SEHNR and CDR2 FQNEAQ (reference sequence). CDR3 length: 12 residues. V dropped 1 base and J dropped 5 bases, with 5 bases sitting between them.